This TCR beta chain originates from a study of spatial heterogeneity in lung cancer. TCRdb independently ran MiXCR on the 5' RACE reads; one entry per CDR3 protein. This sample has some 96,000 distinct CDR3 sequences, with 3.5% to 5% found just once. Findings and caveats of the study: For expanded intratumoral alpha and beta TCRs, counts tracked tumor mutation counts.

Germline V gene lookup returns CDR1 DFQATT and CDR2 SNEGSKA (reference sequence). The CDR3 length is 12 residues. V shed 7 bases and J shed 6 bases, with 10 bases lying between them. Specified time point: sample taken at primary tumor resection. The sample holds a few counts of this clonotype. The target antigen is unknown. This chain links TRBV20-1 with TRBJ1-6; D gene ambiguous. This sequence was found in a male donor with early-stage non-small cell lung cancer. Here the sequenced sample was lung tumor tissue, taken at surgery. CDR3: CSGSVPNSPLHF. CDR3 nucleotide sequence: TGCAGTGGCAGTGTCCCTAATTCACCCCTCCACTTT.